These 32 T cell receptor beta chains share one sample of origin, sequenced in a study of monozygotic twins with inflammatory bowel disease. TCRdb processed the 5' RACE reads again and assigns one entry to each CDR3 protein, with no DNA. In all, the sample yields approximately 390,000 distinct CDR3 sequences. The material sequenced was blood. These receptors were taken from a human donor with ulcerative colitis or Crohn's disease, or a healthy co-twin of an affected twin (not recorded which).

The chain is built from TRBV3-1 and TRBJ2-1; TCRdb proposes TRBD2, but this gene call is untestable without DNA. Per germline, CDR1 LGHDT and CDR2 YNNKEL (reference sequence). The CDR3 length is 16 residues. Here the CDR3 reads CASSRLAGSVNNEQFF.

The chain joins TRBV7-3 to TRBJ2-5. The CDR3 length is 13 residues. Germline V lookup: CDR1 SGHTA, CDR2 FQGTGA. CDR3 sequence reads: CASSLTYQETQYF.

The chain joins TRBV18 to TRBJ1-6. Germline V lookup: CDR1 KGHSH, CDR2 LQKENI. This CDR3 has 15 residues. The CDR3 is CASSPGVGINSPLHF.

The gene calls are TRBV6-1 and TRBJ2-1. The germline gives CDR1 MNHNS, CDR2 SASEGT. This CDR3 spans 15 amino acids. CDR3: CASSSDGDSYNEQFF.

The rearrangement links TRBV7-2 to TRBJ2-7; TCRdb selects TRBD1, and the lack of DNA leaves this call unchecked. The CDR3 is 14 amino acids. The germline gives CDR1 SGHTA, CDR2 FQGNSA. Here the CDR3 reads CPSSPTGGLREQYF.

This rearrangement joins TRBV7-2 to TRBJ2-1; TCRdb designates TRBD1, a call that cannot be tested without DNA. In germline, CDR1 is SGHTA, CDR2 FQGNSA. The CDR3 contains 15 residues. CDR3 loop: CASSRTGVGYNEQFF.

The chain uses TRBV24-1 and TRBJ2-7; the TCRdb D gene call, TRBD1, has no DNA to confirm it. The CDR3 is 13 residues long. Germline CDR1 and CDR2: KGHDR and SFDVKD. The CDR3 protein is CATPGEPTPEQYF.

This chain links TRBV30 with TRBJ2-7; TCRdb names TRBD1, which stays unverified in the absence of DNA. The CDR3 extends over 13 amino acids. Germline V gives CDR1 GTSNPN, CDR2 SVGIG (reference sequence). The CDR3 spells CAWSVRRGGEQYF.

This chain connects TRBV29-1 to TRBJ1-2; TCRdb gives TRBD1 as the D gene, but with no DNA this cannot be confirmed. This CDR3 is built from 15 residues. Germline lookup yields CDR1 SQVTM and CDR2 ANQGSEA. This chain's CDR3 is CSVEDPRTVNYGYTF.

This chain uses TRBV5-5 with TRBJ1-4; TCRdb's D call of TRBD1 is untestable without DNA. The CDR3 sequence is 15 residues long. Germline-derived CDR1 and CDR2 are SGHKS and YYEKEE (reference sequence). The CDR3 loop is CASSLTGTVNEKLFF.

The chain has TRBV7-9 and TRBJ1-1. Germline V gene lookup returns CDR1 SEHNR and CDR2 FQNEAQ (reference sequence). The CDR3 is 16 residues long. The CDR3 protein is CASSPSGGRGSTEAFF.

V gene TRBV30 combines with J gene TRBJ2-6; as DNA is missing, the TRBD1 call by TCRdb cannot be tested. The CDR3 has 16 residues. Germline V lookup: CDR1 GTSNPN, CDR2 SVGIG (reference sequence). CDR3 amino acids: CALGQGRVTRPNVLTF.

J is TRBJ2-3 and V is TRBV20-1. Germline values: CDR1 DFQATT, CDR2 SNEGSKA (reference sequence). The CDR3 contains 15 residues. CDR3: CSAREKVTTADTQYF.

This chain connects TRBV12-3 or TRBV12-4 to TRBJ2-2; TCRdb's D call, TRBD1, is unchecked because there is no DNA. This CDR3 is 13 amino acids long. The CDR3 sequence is CASSHWGGGELFF.

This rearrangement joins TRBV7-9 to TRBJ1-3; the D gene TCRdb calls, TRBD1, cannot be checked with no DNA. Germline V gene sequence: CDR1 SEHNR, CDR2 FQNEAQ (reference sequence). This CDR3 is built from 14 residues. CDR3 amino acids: CASSLGGGENTIYF. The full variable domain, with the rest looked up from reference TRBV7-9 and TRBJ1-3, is DTGVSQNPRHKITKRGQNVTFRCDPISEHNRLYWYRQTLGQGPEFLTYFQNEAQLEKSRLLSDRFSAERPKGSFSTLEIQRTEQGDSAMYLCASSLGGGENTIYFGEGSWLTVV.

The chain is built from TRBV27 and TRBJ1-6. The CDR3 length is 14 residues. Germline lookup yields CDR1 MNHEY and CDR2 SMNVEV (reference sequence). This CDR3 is CASRIMTYNSPLHF.

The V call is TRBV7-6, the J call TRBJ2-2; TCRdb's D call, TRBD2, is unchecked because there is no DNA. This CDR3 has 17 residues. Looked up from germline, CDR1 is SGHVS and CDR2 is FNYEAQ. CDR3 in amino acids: CASSLSGQRANTGELFF.

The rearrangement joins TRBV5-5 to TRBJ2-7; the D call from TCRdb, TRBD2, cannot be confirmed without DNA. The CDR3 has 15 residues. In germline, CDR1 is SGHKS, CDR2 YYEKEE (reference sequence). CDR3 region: CASSFGAGGPHEQYF.

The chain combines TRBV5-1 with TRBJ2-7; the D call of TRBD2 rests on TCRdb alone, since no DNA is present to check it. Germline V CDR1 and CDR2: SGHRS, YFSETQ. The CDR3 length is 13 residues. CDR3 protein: CASSLALSGEQYF.

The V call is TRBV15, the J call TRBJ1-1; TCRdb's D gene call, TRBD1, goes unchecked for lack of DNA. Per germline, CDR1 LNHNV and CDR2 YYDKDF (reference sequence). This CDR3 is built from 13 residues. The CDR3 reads CATSRDRRGEAFF.

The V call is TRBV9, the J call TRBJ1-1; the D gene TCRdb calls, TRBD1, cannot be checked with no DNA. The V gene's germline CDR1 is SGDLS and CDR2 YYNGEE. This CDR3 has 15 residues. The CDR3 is CASSIGQGPSTEAFF.

CDR3 protein: CASSQVNFPEQYF. V gene TRBV3-1 combines with J gene TRBJ2-7. The CDR3 is made up of 13 amino acids. Germline loops: CDR1 LGHDT, CDR2 YNNKEL (reference sequence).

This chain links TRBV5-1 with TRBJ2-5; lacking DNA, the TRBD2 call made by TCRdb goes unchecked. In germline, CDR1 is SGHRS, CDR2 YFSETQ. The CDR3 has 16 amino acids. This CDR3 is CASSLVSAGRSETQYF.

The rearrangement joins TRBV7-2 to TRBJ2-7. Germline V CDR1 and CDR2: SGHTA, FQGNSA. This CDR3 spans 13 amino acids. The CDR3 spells CASSLATSYEQYF.

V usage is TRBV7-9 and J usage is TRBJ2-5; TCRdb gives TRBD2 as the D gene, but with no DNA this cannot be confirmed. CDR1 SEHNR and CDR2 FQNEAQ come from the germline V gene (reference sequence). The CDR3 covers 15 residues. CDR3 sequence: CASSLEEGNTETQYF.

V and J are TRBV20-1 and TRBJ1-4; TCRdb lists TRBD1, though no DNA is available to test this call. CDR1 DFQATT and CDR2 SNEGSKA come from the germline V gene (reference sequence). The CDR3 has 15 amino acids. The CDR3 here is CSARGARGSNEKLFF.

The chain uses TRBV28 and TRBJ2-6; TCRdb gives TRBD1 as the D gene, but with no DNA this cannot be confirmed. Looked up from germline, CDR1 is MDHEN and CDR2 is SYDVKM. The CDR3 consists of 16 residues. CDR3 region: CASSRGPAGGANVLTF.

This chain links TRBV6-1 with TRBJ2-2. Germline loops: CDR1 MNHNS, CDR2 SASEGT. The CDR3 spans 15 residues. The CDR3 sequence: CASSSSPTNTGELFF.

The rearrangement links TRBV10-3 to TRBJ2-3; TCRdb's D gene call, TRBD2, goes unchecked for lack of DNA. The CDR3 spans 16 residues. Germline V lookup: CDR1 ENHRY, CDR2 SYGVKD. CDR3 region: CAISLLAGGSTDTQYF.

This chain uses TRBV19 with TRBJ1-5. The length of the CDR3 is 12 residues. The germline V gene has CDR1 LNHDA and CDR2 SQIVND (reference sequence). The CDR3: CASKSLNQPQHF. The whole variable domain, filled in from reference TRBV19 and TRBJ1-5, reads DGGITQSPKYLFRKEGQNVTLSCEQNLNHDAMYWYRQDPGQGLRLIYYSQIVNDFQKGDIAEGYSVSREKKESFPLTVTSAQKNPTAFYLCASKSLNQPQHFGDGTRLSIL.

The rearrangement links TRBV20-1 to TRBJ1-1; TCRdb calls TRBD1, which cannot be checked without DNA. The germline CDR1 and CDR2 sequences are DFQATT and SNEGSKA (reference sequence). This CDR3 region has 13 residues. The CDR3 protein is CSARRGRDTEAFF.

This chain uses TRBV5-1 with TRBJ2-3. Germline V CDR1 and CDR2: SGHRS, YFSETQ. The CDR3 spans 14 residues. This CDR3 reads CASSTNFHLDTQYF.